One T cell receptor beta chain is described in this entry. Using its own MiXCR run on the 5' RACE reads, TCRdb lists one record per CDR3 protein. This table has about 83,000 distinct CDR3 sequences, approximately 13% appearing once. This specimen comes from a study of early T cells in non-severe SARS-CoV-2 infection. Trimming shortened V by 4 bases and J by 2 bases, and 18 bases separated the two germline ends. The CDR3 extends over 16 amino acids. Germline CDR1 reads SGHNT; CDR2 reads YYREEE (reference sequence). V is TRBV5-4 and J is TRBJ2-5; TRBD1 or TRBD2 may be the D gene (5 bases each). The clonotype originates from an adult who was a healthcare worker with PCR-confirmed SARS-CoV-2 infection or an uninfected control (not recorded which). The source material was whole blood. CDR3 DNA: TGTGCCAGCAGCCGTTGGGGGACGGGGATACAAGAGACCCAGTACTTC. The encoded protein is CASSRWGTGIQETQYF.